The 29 T cell receptor beta chains listed next were all sequenced from one sample in a study of control samples from healthy donors and cancer patients. Generated by immunoSEQ multiplex PCR, the TCRdb table keeps only in-frame clones and is missing some. The data show roughly 170,000 clones, 85% to 95% seen once. The sequencing input was blood. The receptors derive from a woman aged 55-70 years in good health.

The V gene is TRBV27, the J gene TRBJ2-2; the D is unclear. CDR3 length equals 13 residues. Germline V gene data show CDR1 as MNHEY and CDR2 as SMNVEV (reference sequence). V lost 6 bases and J 4 bases, leaving 9 bases between the germline ends. CDR3 in DNA: TGTGCCAGCAGGGGTGGAACCACCGGGGAGCTGTTTTTT. It codes for CASRGGTTGELFF.

The genes are TRBV6-6 and TRBJ2-7, with D possibly TRBD1 on 5 matching bases. The V end was cut by 5 bases, the J end by 2 bases, with 10 bases between. The germline V gene encodes CDR1 MNHNY and CDR2 SVGAGI (reference sequence). The CDR3 is made up of 13 amino acids. The CDR3 here is CASSPQGTYEQYF. The CDR3 nucleotides are TGTGCCAGCAGTCCCCAGGGCACCTACGAGCAGTACTTC.

This chain links TRBV18 with TRBJ1-6; 7 positions match TRBD1. The J segment lost 9 bases and the V segment lost 3 bases, leaving 11 bases of the junction unmatched. This CDR3 comprises 16 residues. Germline loops: CDR1 KGHSH, CDR2 LQKENI. In DNA form, the CDR3 reads TGTGCCAGCTCACCTCGCCCTGGGCAGGGGGGTTCACCCCTCCACTTT. Protein sequence: CASSPRPGQGGSPLHF.

This chain joins TRBV9 and TRBJ2-2, with 9 bases lining up with TRBD1. V was pared by 0 bases and J by 4 bases, with 4 bases of the junction left unmatched. The germline V gene has CDR1 SGDLS and CDR2 YYNGEE. The CDR3 sequence is 16 residues long. CDR3 in amino acids: CASSVAGTGFTGELFF. CDR3 nucleotide sequence: TGTGCCAGCAGCGTAGCCGGGACAGGGTTCACCGGGGAGCTGTTTTTT.

The chain uses TRBV7-9 and TRBJ1-1; the D is unclear. CDR1 is SEHNR, CDR2 FQNEAQ, per germline (reference sequence). The CDR3 extends over 15 amino acids. V was shortened by 3 bases and J by 7 bases, with 18 bases between the two germline ends. The CDR3 sequence: CASSLRSAGQNEAFF. CDR3 coding DNA: TGTGCCAGCAGCTTGCGTTCGGCCGGTCAGAATGAAGCTTTCTTT.

The chain uses TRBV3-1 (or the pseudogene TRBV3-2) and TRBJ2-3, with D hard to call. V shed 1 base and J shed 0 bases, with 8 bases lying between them. CDR1 is LGHDT and CDR2 is YNNKEL in the germline V gene (reference sequence). CDR3 length: 15 amino acids. CDR3: CASSQVGGSTDTQYF. For the CDR3, the DNA is TGTGCCAGCAGCCAAGTCGGCGGTAGCACAGATACGCAGTATTTT.

In DNA form, the CDR3 reads TGTGCCAGCAGCTTATCCCCCTATGGCTACACCTTC. Translating gives CASSLSPYGYTF. The V and J genes are TRBV7-2 and TRBJ1-2; the D is unclear. Trimming removed 2 bases at V and 4 bases at J, with 5 bases between. The CDR3 consists of 12 residues. CDR1 and CDR2 from the germline V gene are SGHTA and FQGNSA. Full variable domain (missing parts from reference TRBV7-2 and TRBJ1-2): GAGVSQSPSNKVTEKGKDVELRCDPISGHTALYWYRQSLGQGLEFLIYFQGNSAPDKSGLPSDRFSAERTGGSVSTLTIQRTQQEDSAVYLCASSLSPYGYTFGSGTRLTVV.

This chain connects TRBV7-2 to TRBJ1-3; D uncertain. Germline V gene lookup returns CDR1 SGHTA and CDR2 FQGNSA. The CDR3 length is 13 residues. Trimming took 0 bases from V and 2 from J, leaving 2 bases between them. Here the CDR3 reads CASSLAAGNTIYF. As DNA, the CDR3 is TGTGCCAGCAGCTTAGCAGCTGGAAACACCATATATTTT.

V is TRBV19 and J is TRBJ1-1; no firm D call. The CDR3 is made up of 12 amino acids. The germline CDR1 and CDR2 sequences are LNHDA and SQIVND (reference sequence). Trimming removed 3 bases from V and 6 bases from J, with 8 bases in between. CDR3 amino acids: CASSINVAEAFF. Here the CDR3 DNA reads TGTGCCAGTAGTATTAATGTGGCTGAAGCTTTCTTT.

This clone was seen more than once but under ten times. The rearrangement links TRBV15 to TRBJ1-1; 8 nucleotides line up with TRBD1. The germline gives CDR1 LNHNV, CDR2 YYDKDF (reference sequence). V shed 3 bases, J shed 0 bases, and the junction held 9 bases outside the gene matches. This CDR3 has 17 residues. The CDR3 DNA follows: TGTGCCACCAGCAGCTTGGGCAGGGGGCCTATGAACACTGAAGCTTTCTTT. Translating gives CATSSLGRGPMNTEAFF.

V usage is TRBV27 and J usage is TRBJ1-3; D not resolved. The CDR3 covers 14 residues. Trimming took 3 bases from V and 0 from J, leaving 6 bases between them. Germline loops: CDR1 MNHEY, CDR2 SMNVEV (reference sequence). Written as DNA, the CDR3 is TGTGCCAGCAGTTTCTCTTACTCTGGAAACACCATATATTTT. Its translation: CASSFSYSGNTIYF.

The gene calls are TRBV7-8 and TRBJ2-2, with 10 bases matching TRBD2. From germline, CDR1 is SGHVS and CDR2 FQNEAQ. J lost 4 bases, V lost 7 bases, and 6 bases had no gene match. The CDR3 covers 15 residues. The CDR3: CASMTSGGATGELFF. Here the CDR3 DNA reads TGTGCCAGCATGACAAGCGGGGGGGCCACCGGGGAGCTGTTTTTT.

V is TRBV7-9 and J is TRBJ1-4, with TRBD1 matching 7 bases. CDR3 length: 15 residues. The trim removed 1 base at V and 7 bases at J, leaving 6 bases unmatched. Germline V lookup: CDR1 SEHNR, CDR2 FQNEAQ (reference sequence). CDR3 nucleotide sequence: TGTGCCAGCAGCTTAGTTCCAGGGGGTGGTGAAAAACTGTTTTTT. Translating gives CASSLVPGGGEKLFF.

This clone was detected once. The chain uses TRBV18 and TRBJ1-5; 8 bases are a match to TRBD1. The V gene end was trimmed by 4 bases and the J gene end by 7 bases; junction bases not matched to a gene: 6. Germline loops: CDR1 KGHSH, CDR2 LQKENI. The CDR3 length is 14 residues. DNA for the CDR3: TGTGCCAGCTCACTGACAGGGGTCGGGCAGCCCCAGCATTTT. It is translated as CASSLTGVGQPQHF. Full variable domain (rest looked up from reference TRBV18 and TRBJ1-5): NAGVMQNPRHLVRRRGQEARLRCSPMKGHSHVYWYRQLPEEGLKFMVYLQKENIIDESGMPKERFSAEFPKEGPSILRIQQVVRGDSAAYFCASSLTGVGQPQHFGDGTRLSIL.

The chain couples TRBV5-1 to TRBJ1-2, with TRBD1 identical over 10 bases. CDR3 length equals 14 residues. V shed 4 bases and J 6 bases; nucleotides not matched to a gene: 6. The germline V gene has CDR1 SGHRS and CDR2 YFSETQ. The CDR3 loop reads CASSSMTGGHGYTF. In DNA, the CDR3 is TGCGCCAGCAGCAGTATGACAGGGGGCCATGGCTACACCTTC.

The chain employs TRBV9 and TRBJ2-1, with 8 bases lining up with TRBD2. CDR3 length equals 18 residues. The V segment lost 4 bases and the J segment 4 bases; nucleotides outside the gene matches: 16. Germline CDR1 is SGDLS and CDR2 is YYNGEE. The CDR3 reads CASSPRGLAGKTYNEQFF. CDR3 in DNA: TGTGCCAGCAGCCCGAGGGGTTTAGCGGGGAAAACTTACAATGAGCAGTTCTTC.

The J gene is TRBJ1-1, the V gene TRBV5-6; 10 bases agree with TRBD1. Germline values: CDR1 SGHDT, CDR2 YYEEEE. CDR3 length: 13 residues. Trimming at V came to 4 bases and at J to 9 bases, leaving 6 bases not matched to a gene. The CDR3 loop is CASSLGTGDKAFF. CDR3 nucleotide sequence: TGTGCCAGCAGCCTGGGGACAGGGGATAAAGCTTTCTTT. Drawing the rest from reference TRBV5-6 and TRBJ1-1, the complete variable domain is DAGVTQSPTHLIKTRGQQVTLRCSPKSGHDTVSWYQQALGQGPQFIFQYYEEEERQRGNFPDRFSGHQFPNYSSELNVNALLLGDSALYLCASSLGTGDKAFFGQGTRLTVV.

The V and J genes are TRBV2 and TRBJ1-4, with a weak D call TRBD1 (6 bases). The length of the CDR3 is 13 residues. Trimming left V 7 bases short and J 3 bases short, with 9 bases between. CDR1 and CDR2 (germline): SNHLY, FYNNEI. Here the CDR3 DNA reads TGTGCCAGCAACAGGGCCCCTAATGAAAAACTGTTTTTT. It translates to CASNRAPNEKLFF.

This clone was found a few times. The chain joins TRBV4-2 to TRBJ2-2; D may be TRBD1 (5 bases). This CDR3 has 19 residues. Trimming took 0 bases from V and 3 from J, leaving 20 bases between them. Germline CDR1 reads LGHNA; CDR2 reads YNFKEQ. The CDR3 bases are TGTGCCAGCAGCCAAGAAGTACCAGGGATCTTTGTGGACACCGGGGAGCTGTTTTTT. It translates to CASSQEVPGIFVDTGELFF.

The chain joins TRBV5-1 to TRBJ2-7; TRBD1 aligns across 7 bases. The trim removed 4 bases at V and 0 bases at J, leaving 7 bases unmatched. There are 15 residues in the CDR3. Germline values: CDR1 SGHRS, CDR2 YFSETQ. CDR3 DNA: TGCGCCAGCAGCGCGGTGCAGGGGGTCTCCTACGAGCAGTACTTC. Translation gives CASSAVQGVSYEQYF. The whole variable domain, remainder taken from reference TRBV5-1 and TRBJ2-7, is KAGVTQTPRYLIKTRGQQVTLSCSPISGHRSVSWYQQTPGQGLQFLFEYFSETQRNKGNFPGRFSGRQFSNSRSEMNVSTLELGDSALYLCASSAVQGVSYEQYFGPGTRLTVT.

Regarding this clone: The same CDR3 arises from other DNA sequences in this sample as well. The J gene is TRBJ2-1, the V gene TRBV7-2, with 7 bases lining up with TRBD1. Looked up from germline, CDR1 is SGHTA and CDR2 is FQGNSA. CDR3 size: 15 residues. The V gene end was trimmed by 0 bases and the J gene end by 4 bases; junction bases not matched to a gene: 3. The CDR3 is CASSLAGGPYNEQFF. In DNA form, the CDR3 reads TGTGCCAGCAGCTTAGCAGGGGGCCCTTACAATGAGCAGTTCTTC.

V is TRBV18 and J is TRBJ1-2; no firm D call. The V gene's germline CDR1 is KGHSH and CDR2 LQKENI. This CDR3 comprises 16 residues. Trimming left V 3 bases short and J 5 bases short, with 19 bases between. CDR3 sequence: CASSPREFPQEYGYTF. The CDR3 DNA follows: TGTGCCAGCTCACCGCGGGAGTTCCCCCAAGAGTATGGCTACACCTTC. Full variable domain (missing parts from reference TRBV18 and TRBJ1-2): NAGVMQNPRHLVRRRGQEARLRCSPMKGHSHVYWYRQLPEEGLKFMVYLQKENIIDESGMPKERFSAEFPKEGPSILRIQQVVRGDSAAYFCASSPREFPQEYGYTFGSGTRLTVV.

This sequence joins TRBV4-3 and TRBJ2-1; 15 bases match TRBD2. The CDR3 covers 21 residues. Unmatched junction bases numbered 13, after V lost 1 base and J lost 3 bases. Per germline, CDR1 LGHNA and CDR2 YSLEER. CDR3 in amino acids: CASSQGKFWTSGGDNYNEQFF. The DNA for the CDR3 is TGCGCCAGCAGCCAAGGAAAGTTTTGGACTAGCGGGGGGGACAACTACAATGAGCAGTTCTTC.

The chain employs TRBV7-2 and TRBJ1-2, with 9 nucleotides matching TRBD1. Looked up from germline, CDR1 is SGHTA and CDR2 is FQGNSA. This CDR3 has 15 residues. V lost 3 bases, J lost 1 base, and 3 bases stayed unmatched. CDR3: CASSLGQGLNYGYTF. CDR3 nucleotide sequence: TGTGCCAGCAGCTTGGGACAGGGTCTTAACTATGGCTACACCTTC.

The rearrangement uses TRBV7-9 and TRBJ1-1; the D gene is possibly TRBD1 (5 bases). The V gene lost 1 base and the J gene lost 8 bases, with 14 bases spanning the gap. CDR3 length: 14 residues. Looked up from germline, CDR1 is SEHNR and CDR2 is FQNEAQ (reference sequence). This CDR3 reads CASSLVRGSTEAFF. CDR3 in DNA: TGTGCCAGCAGCTTAGTTCGGGGGAGCACGGAAGCTTTCTTT.

This clone was counted a single time. V usage is TRBV2 and J usage is TRBJ2-1; TRBD2 aligns across 11 bases. Germline lookup yields CDR1 SNHLY and CDR2 FYNNEI. Unmatched junction bases numbered 10, after V lost 6 bases and J lost 12 bases. The CDR3 loop spans 14 amino acids. This CDR3 reads CASRATSGGVGQFF. The CDR3 DNA follows: TGTGCCAGCAGGGCAACTAGCGGGGGAGTGGGGCAGTTCTTC.

V and J are TRBV28 and TRBJ1-4; TRBD1 is a possible D gene (6 bases). The CDR3 consists of 14 residues. The germline V gene encodes CDR1 MDHEN and CDR2 SYDVKM. Between the trimmed V and J ends, which lost 1 base and 7 bases, there was a span of 10 bases. The CDR3 here is CASSLSQGFEKLFF. In DNA form, the CDR3 reads TGTGCCAGCAGTTTATCACAGGGCTTTGAAAAACTGTTTTTT.

The chain recombines TRBV18 with TRBJ1-4; D call uncertain. Germline lookup yields CDR1 KGHSH and CDR2 LQKENI. This CDR3 contains 13 residues. Trimming pared 3 bases from V and 8 bases from J, leaving 10 bases between. CDR3 DNA sequence: TGTGCCAGCTCACCCGGAGGAGTGGAAAAACTGTTTTTT. This translates into CASSPGGVEKLFF.

This chain's CDR3 is CASIRGTSEADTQYF. The CDR3 DNA follows: TGCGCCAGTATCCGAGGGACTAGCGAGGCAGATACGCAGTATTTT. The V gene is TRBV5-1, the J gene TRBJ2-3; 10 bases align to TRBD2. After removal of 8 bases from V and 4 bases from J, the junction contained 10 bases not matched to a gene. Germline lookup yields CDR1 SGHRS and CDR2 YFSETQ. The length of the CDR3 is 15 residues.